The 9 T cell receptor beta chains reported below all come from one sample, sequenced in a study of T cells in Graves' hyperthyroidism and ophthalmopathy. Template material for amplifying TCR beta CDR3 regions consisted of RNA transcripts. HTBI primers drove first-round RT-PCR of the TCR CDR3. Via MiXCR, TCRdb re-called the multiplex PCR reads, giving one row per CDR3 protein. The repertoire includes about 96,000 distinct CDR3 sequences, around 52% of them detected once, and 27% sits in the top ten. Input material: blood. These receptors were obtained from a woman in her thirties or forties with Graves' hyperthyroidism.

The rearrangement joins TRBV20-1 to TRBJ2-5; tentatively, D is TRBD1 (6 bases). This CDR3 contains 12 residues. V was cut by 6 bases and J by 4 bases, with 12 bases left in between. Germline V gene sequence: CDR1 DFQATT, CDR2 SNEGSKA (reference sequence). CDR3 DNA: TGCAGTGCCCAGGGGAACGGAGAGACCCAGTACTTC. It translates to CSAQGNGETQYF.

This clonotype occurred a few times. The rearrangement links TRBV29-1 to TRBJ1-1; no clear D. CDR1 SQVTM and CDR2 ANQGSEA come from the germline V gene. The V gene lost 8 bases and the J gene lost 1 base, with 14 bases spanning the gap. The length of the CDR3 is 13 residues. The CDR3 coding sequence is TGCAGCCAAGTCGGGCAGTCGAACACTGAAGCTTTCTTT. Encoded protein: CSQVGQSNTEAFF.

The chain uses TRBV7-4 and TRBJ1-2, with 9 bases identical to TRBD1. Germline V CDR1 and CDR2: SGHVT, SQSDAQ. Germline trimming cut 5 bases from V and 3 bases from J; bases unmatched to any gene: 7. This CDR3 comprises 15 residues. The CDR3 sequence: CASSTRQGDYYGYTF. The CDR3 coding sequence is TGTGCCAGCAGCACGAGACAGGGGGACTACTATGGCTACACCTTC.

Many counts were recorded for this clonotype. The V and J genes are TRBV7-9 and TRBJ1-1, with D perhaps matching TRBD1 (5 bases). V lost 5 bases and J lost 1, with 11 bases in between. Germline V gene lookup returns CDR1 SEHNR and CDR2 FQNEAQ (reference sequence). The CDR3 runs to 14 residues. The chain's CDR3 is CASSLGASNTEAFF. As DNA, the CDR3 is TGTGCCAGCAGCCTTGGGGCCTCGAACACTGAAGCTTTCTTT. Full variable domain (rest looked up from reference TRBV7-9 and TRBJ1-1): DTGVSQNPRHKITKRGQNVTFRCDPISEHNRLYWYRQTLGQGPEFLTYFQNEAQLEKSRLLSDRFSAERPKGSFSTLEIQRTEQGDSAMYLCASSLGASNTEAFFGQGTRLTVV.

The chain has TRBV15 and TRBJ1-1; TRBD1 matches 9 bases. The germline V gene encodes CDR1 LNHNV and CDR2 YYDKDF (reference sequence). This CDR3 region has 13 residues. Trimming took 2 bases from V and 11 from J; bases not matched to a gene: 6. The CDR3 coding sequence is TGTGCCACCAGCAGACTTCGGGACAGGGTGGCTTTCTTT. The encoded protein is CATSRLRDRVAFF.

Details on this clonotype: This likely comes from a read error, as the CDR3 has no conserved phenylalanine or tryptophan at its end. This chain joins TRBV10-3 and TRBJ1-5; D is perhaps TRBD1 (5 bases). The CDR3 spans 15 residues. Germline CDR1 reads ENHRY; CDR2 reads SYGVKD. Trimming took 4 bases from V and 1 from J, leaving 11 bases between them. CDR3 nucleotides: TGTGCCATCAGTGCCGGGGCAAGGAGCAATCAGCCCCAGCATTCT. Amino acid sequence: CAISAGARSNQPQHS.

This clonotype was detected ten times or more. This chain uses TRBV5-5 with TRBJ2-7; no clear D. The length of the CDR3 is 13 residues. Germline V gene sequence: CDR1 SGHKS, CDR2 YYEKEE (reference sequence). Trimming left V 0 bases short and J 6 bases short, with 10 bases between. This CDR3 reads CASSLGPPGEQYF. The CDR3 region has the DNA TGTGCCAGCAGCTTGGGACCACCTGGCGAGCAGTACTTC.

The chain combines TRBV15 with TRBJ1-2; weak D call: TRBD1 (6 bases). CDR3 size: 14 residues. Germline values: CDR1 LNHNV, CDR2 YYDKDF (reference sequence). Trimming shortened V by 8 bases and J by 8 bases, and 21 bases separated the two germline ends. CDR3 DNA sequence: TGTGCCACCTCCAGCGGGAACGACAGGCCCGGCTACACCTTC. Residues: CATSSGNDRPGYTF.

This clonotype was counted only a few times. The chain couples TRBV6-5 to TRBJ2-7, with 11 bases that match TRBD1. Trimming took 10 bases from V and 2 from J; bases not matched to a gene: 4. The CDR3 spans 13 residues. The germline CDR1 and CDR2 sequences are MNHEY and SVGAGI. In DNA form, the CDR3 reads TGTGCCACTGCGGGACAGGGGGCCTACGAGCAGTACTTC. It encodes CATAGQGAYEQYF.